A single sample is the source of the 29 T cell receptor beta chains below, sequenced in a study of T cell changes during pregnancy in multiple sclerosis. Method: immunoSEQ multiplex PCR; TCRdb's copy keeps in-frame clones and lacks some. The sample lists tens of thousands of clones, 85% to 95% occurring once. Source: CD4+ T cells from peripheral blood mononuclear cells, taken in the second trimester of pregnancy. The receptor set was obtained from a female donor in good health, enrolled as a control in a pregnancy study.

The V call is TRBV7-8, the J call TRBJ2-7; 7 bases are a match to TRBD2. The V gene's germline CDR1 is SGHVS and CDR2 FQNEAQ. J lost 6 bases, V lost 3 bases, and 5 bases had no gene match. The CDR3 is 13 amino acids. The CDR3 region is CASSLGGLGEQYF. CDR3 sequence (DNA): TGTGCCAGCAGCTTGGGGGGGTTAGGCGAGCAGTACTTC. The variable domain in full, completed from reference TRBV7-8 and TRBJ2-7, reads GAGVSQSPRYKVAKRGQDVALRCDPISGHVSLFWYQQALGQGPEFLTYFQNEAQLDKSGLPSDRFFAERPEGSVSTLKIQRTQQEDSAVYLCASSLGGLGEQYFGPGTRLTVT.

The chain has TRBV6-4 and TRBJ1-1, with a weak D call TRBD1 (6 bases). The CDR3 has 14 residues. The V gene's germline CDR1 is MRHNA and CDR2 SNTAGT. Trimming took 5 bases from V and 1 from J, leaving 11 bases between them. CDR3 loop: CASSQQGENTEAFF. CDR3 nucleotide sequence: TGTGCCAGCAGTCAACAGGGAGAGAACACTGAAGCTTTCTTT.

This sequence joins TRBV5-5 and TRBJ1-5, with 10 bases lining up with TRBD1. CDR1 is SGHKS and CDR2 is YYEKEE in the germline V gene (reference sequence). V trimming: 2 bases; J trimming: 5 bases; junction bases outside the gene matches: 7. The CDR3 extends over 16 amino acids. CDR3 in amino acids: CASSLIPGTGDQPQHF. The CDR3 DNA reads as TGTGCCAGCAGCTTAATTCCCGGGACAGGGGATCAGCCCCAGCATTTT.

The genes are TRBV16 and TRBJ1-1; maybe TRBD1 (6 bases). Trimming stripped 3 bases from V and 5 bases from J, with 10 bases between. The CDR3 contains 13 residues. The V gene's germline CDR1 is KGHSY and CDR2 FQNENV. CDR3 protein: CASSQLRGTEAFF. DNA for the CDR3: TGTGCCAGCAGCCAGTTAAGGGGGACTGAAGCTTTCTTT.

As DNA, the CDR3 is TGTGCCAGCAGTCCCAGGACAGGAGAGACAGATACGCAGTATTTT. It yields the protein CASSPRTGETDTQYF. This chain uses TRBV6-1 with TRBJ2-3; 7 nucleotides align to TRBD1. CDR3 length equals 15 residues. Per germline, CDR1 MNHNS and CDR2 SASEGT. Germline trimming cut 5 bases from V and 3 bases from J; bases unmatched to any gene: 8.

V usage is TRBV29-1 and J usage is TRBJ1-1; D is unclear. Germline V gives CDR1 SQVTM, CDR2 ANQGSEA. V shed 3 bases and J shed 1 base, with 6 bases lying between them. The length of the CDR3 is 12 residues. The CDR3 region is CSVDQQNTEAFF. The CDR3 coding sequence is TGCAGCGTTGACCAACAGAACACTGAAGCTTTCTTT.

The CDR3 DNA reads as TGTGCCAGCAAAACCGGGACAGGGATGACCGGGGAGCTGTTTTTT. It yields the protein CASKTGTGMTGELFF. V and J are TRBV6-1 and TRBJ2-2, with 9 bases fitting TRBD1. This CDR3 has 15 amino acids. V lost 7 bases and J lost 5; bases outside the gene matches: 8. Germline V CDR1 and CDR2: MNHNS, SASEGT.

V usage is TRBV6-6 and J usage is TRBJ1-5; the D gene is possibly TRBD1 (5 bases). Germline V gene lookup returns CDR1 MNHNY and CDR2 SVGAGI (reference sequence). Trimming took 7 bases from V and 3 from J, leaving 10 bases between them. This CDR3 has 13 residues. This CDR3 is CASTQGFNQPQHF. As DNA, the CDR3 is TGTGCCAGCACCCAGGGATTCAATCAGCCCCAGCATTTT.

The CDR3 protein is CASSQGPGVEEAFF. CDR3 DNA sequence: TGTGCCAGCAGCCAAGGCCCGGGAGTGGAAGAAGCTTTCTTT. This chain connects TRBV4-2 to TRBJ1-1; D uncertain. V was clipped by 1 base and J by 8 bases, with 14 bases between them. The length of the CDR3 is 14 residues. Germline lookup yields CDR1 LGHNA and CDR2 YNFKEQ.

The chain recombines TRBV7-3 with TRBJ2-1; 10 bases match TRBD2. V was clipped by 5 bases and J by 12 bases; unmatched bases: 7. The germline V gene has CDR1 SGHTA and CDR2 FQGTGA. The CDR3 is 13 residues long. CDR3: CASSPDSGRWQFF. The CDR3, as DNA: TGTGCCAGCAGCCCCGATAGCGGGAGGTGGCAGTTCTTC.

This chain links TRBV6-5 with TRBJ1-1; 10 bases are shared with TRBD1. Per the germline V gene, CDR1 is MNHEY and CDR2 is SVGAGI. The CDR3 runs to 15 residues. V lost 7 bases, J lost 5 bases, and 10 bases stayed unmatched. The CDR3: CASKNRRTGGTEAFF. The CDR3, as DNA: TGTGCCAGCAAGAACCGCCGGACAGGGGGGACTGAAGCTTTCTTT.

This clone was found once. V is TRBV6-1 and J is TRBJ2-1; 7 bases are shared with TRBD1. This CDR3 region has 13 residues. Germline CDR1 MNHNS, CDR2 SASEGT. With 8 bases clipped from V and 9 bases from J, the junction kept 10 bases outside the gene matches. The CDR3 DNA reads TGTGCCAGCGCTCCAGACAGGGACGGTGAGCAGTTCTTC. Its protein is CASAPDRDGEQFF.

Written as DNA, the CDR3 is TGTGCCAGCAGTTTGGGCAGAGAAGGGACCCAGTACTTC. It codes for CASSLGREGTQYF. This chain connects TRBV28 to TRBJ2-5, with D unresolved. V shed 3 bases and J shed 7 bases, with 12 bases lying between them. The germline V gene has CDR1 MDHEN and CDR2 SYDVKM. There are 13 residues in the CDR3.

This rearrangement joins TRBV28 to TRBJ2-5; possible D gene TRBD2, 5 bases. The CDR3 has 13 amino acids. Trimming stripped 3 bases from V and 4 bases from J, with 9 bases between. CDR1 and CDR2 (germline): MDHEN, SYDVKM. Written as DNA, the CDR3 is TGTGCCAGCAGTTTTAGTCTAGCAGAGACCCAGTACTTC. Translated: CASSFSLAETQYF.

V and J are TRBV9 and TRBJ2-3; TRBD2 agrees at 11 bases. The trim removed 3 bases at V and 4 bases at J, leaving 1 base unmatched. This CDR3 is built from 14 residues. Germline V gene lookup returns CDR1 SGDLS and CDR2 YYNGEE. CDR3 nucleotides: TGTGCCAGCAGCGAGACTAGCGGGGCAGATACGCAGTATTTT. It translates to CASSETSGADTQYF.

The chain has TRBV5-8 and TRBJ1-1; TRBD1 matches at 9 bases. V shed 5 bases and J 0 bases; nucleotides not matched to a gene: 5. The CDR3 is 15 residues long. Germline CDR1 and CDR2: SGHTS and YDEGEE. The CDR3 coding sequence is TGTGCCAGCAGGGACAGGGGCAACCTGAACACTGAAGCTTTCTTT. Protein: CASRDRGNLNTEAFF.

This rearrangement joins TRBV5-1 to TRBJ2-7, with D perhaps matching TRBD2 (5 bases). Germline CDR1 reads SGHRS; CDR2 reads YFSETQ. With 4 bases removed from V and 4 bases from J, the gap between germline ends came to 12 bases. CDR3 size: 13 residues. The DNA for the CDR3 is TGCGCCAGCAGCACCATGACGGGGTACGAGCAGTACTTC. Translating it yields CASSTMTGYEQYF. Full variable domain (remainder filled in from reference TRBV5-1 and TRBJ2-7): KAGVTQTPRYLIKTRGQQVTLSCSPISGHRSVSWYQQTPGQGLQFLFEYFSETQRNKGNFPGRFSGRQFSNSRSEMNVSTLELGDSALYLCASSTMTGYEQYFGPGTRLTVT.

The chain is built from TRBV15 and TRBJ1-1; D is perhaps TRBD1 (5 bases). The germline V gene has CDR1 LNHNV and CDR2 YYDKDF (reference sequence). Trimming left V 5 bases short and J 2 bases short, with 12 bases between. The CDR3 length is 14 residues. The CDR3: CATSPRGFNTEAFF. The CDR3 DNA reads as TGTGCCACCAGCCCCCGGGGGTTCAACACTGAAGCTTTCTTT.

The chain links TRBV27 to TRBJ1-2, with D maybe TRBD1 (5 bases). CDR3 length equals 15 residues. V gave up 0 bases and J gave up 5 bases, with 13 bases separating them. Germline V gene lookup returns CDR1 MNHEY and CDR2 SMNVEV (reference sequence). The CDR3 spells CASSLSRARAYGYTF. The CDR3 coding sequence is TGTGCCAGCAGTTTATCGAGAGCCAGGGCATATGGCTACACCTTC.

This clone occurred once. The genes are TRBV4-2 and TRBJ1-1; possible D gene TRBD1, 5 bases. Germline V gives CDR1 LGHNA, CDR2 YNFKEQ. Trimming removed 0 bases at V and 4 bases at J, with 15 bases between. CDR3 size: 16 residues. CDR3 nucleotide sequence: TGTGCCAGCAGCCAAGACCCCGCAGGGCAGGTCACTGAAGCTTTCTTT. Translating gives CASSQDPAGQVTEAFF.

This clone was seen a few times. The chain is built from TRBV14 and TRBJ1-2; D gene ambiguous. V lost 1 base to trimming and J lost 4 bases, with 7 bases between them. Per the germline V gene, CDR1 is SGHDN and CDR2 is FVKESK. This CDR3 has 13 amino acids. CDR3 residues: CASSQADSYGYTF. CDR3 DNA: TGTGCCAGCAGCCAAGCAGACTCCTATGGCTACACCTTC.

This chain links TRBV4-1 with TRBJ2-3, with 7 bases matching TRBD2. From germline, CDR1 is MGHRA and CDR2 YSYEKL. V lost 0 bases to trimming and J lost 3 bases; unmatched junction nucleotides: 12. CDR3 size: 18 residues. CDR3 loop: CASSQEGGWREMTDTQYF. In nucleotides, the CDR3 is TGCGCCAGCAGCCAAGAGGGCGGATGGCGGGAGATGACAGATACGCAGTATTTT.

V is TRBV7-8 and J is TRBJ2-7; the match to TRBD1 covers 8 bases. The V and J ends lost 4 bases and 7 bases, in that order; junction bases with no gene match: 12. The CDR3 contains 15 residues. Per the germline V gene, CDR1 is SGHVS and CDR2 is FQNEAQ. The CDR3 DNA reads TGTGCCAGCAGCTCCCGACAGGGGTTTACTGGGGAGCAGTACTTC. Translation: CASSSRQGFTGEQYF.

The chain joins TRBV6-6 to TRBJ2-5, with 8 bases lining up with TRBD1. The J call may be mistaken, given a closer DNA end match to TRBJ2-7. This CDR3 comprises 15 residues. Germline V gene sequence: CDR1 MNHNY, CDR2 SVGAGI (reference sequence). CDR3 protein: CASSPSSGQGYEQYF. CDR3 in DNA: TGTGCCAGCAGCCCATCATCTGGACAGGGTTACGAGCAGTACTTC.

V is TRBV2 and J is TRBJ1-5; D is undetermined. Germline assignment: CDR1 SNHLY and CDR2 FYNNEI. V lost 5 bases to trimming and J lost 0 bases, with 5 bases between them. The CDR3 is made up of 13 amino acids. Here the CDR3 DNA reads TGTGCCAGCAGTCTATATAGCAATCAGCCCCAGCATTTT. Protein product: CASSLYSNQPQHF.

In its sample, this clone was seen once. J is TRBJ2-5 and V is TRBV29-1; 10 bases are a match to TRBD1. Germline lookup yields CDR1 SQVTM and CDR2 ANQGSEA. The V segment lost 7 bases and the J segment 5 bases; nucleotides outside the gene matches: 10. This CDR3 contains 14 residues. The CDR3: CSAGKGQGGETQYF. CDR3 DNA sequence: TGCAGCGCAGGAAAAGGACAGGGGGGCGAGACCCAGTACTTC.

The chain recombines TRBV28 with TRBJ2-5; TRBD1 agrees at 8 bases. CDR3 length: 14 amino acids. V trimming: 5 bases; J trimming: 5 bases; junction bases outside the gene matches: 7. Germline V gene lookup returns CDR1 MDHEN and CDR2 SYDVKM. CDR3 loop: CASSEAGGLETQYF. CDR3 in DNA: TGTGCCAGCAGTGAGGCAGGGGGCCTGGAGACCCAGTACTTC. Full variable domain (remainder filled in from reference TRBV28 and TRBJ2-5): DVKVTQSSRYLVKRTGEKVFLECVQDMDHENMFWYRQDPGLGLRLIYFSYDVKMKEKGDIPEGYSVSREKKERFSLILESASTNQTSMYLCASSEAGGLETQYFGPGTRLLVL.

V usage is TRBV7-8 and J usage is TRBJ2-7; a weak D match, TRBD1 (7 bases). Germline lookup yields CDR1 SGHVS and CDR2 FQNEAQ. CDR3 length equals 14 residues. Trimming took off 6 bases at V and 8 bases at J, with 20 bases between the two ends. CDR3 nucleotides: TGTGCCAGCAGTCTAGGAGGCAGGGGGGAACAGCAGTACTTC. As protein: CASSLGGRGEQQYF.

The genes are TRBV28 and TRBJ1-1; D not certain. Trimming took 8 bases from V and 6 from J, leaving 13 bases between them. The CDR3 spans 12 residues. Germline values: CDR1 MDHEN, CDR2 SYDVKM. The CDR3 coding sequence is TGTGCCAGCTTCGTGAGGGATGCTGAAGCTTTCTTT. It translates to CASFVRDAEAFF.